The 23 T cell receptor beta chains below come from one sample, sequenced in a study of blood T cell repertoires in COVID-19. The protocol was immunoSEQ multiplex PCR, while the TCRdb copy is restricted to in-frame clones and leaves out a portion. The sample holds about 270,000 clones; 65% to 90% are singletons and the top ten take 10% to 15%. Sequenced material: peripheral blood. These receptors were taken from a human donor in a cohort sampled during active COVID-19.

This clone was seen once. The rearrangement links TRBV6-5 to TRBJ2-7; 9 bases agree with TRBD2. V trimming: 6 bases; J trimming: 3 bases; junction bases outside the gene matches: 9. Germline loops: CDR1 MNHEY, CDR2 SVGAGI. The CDR3 has 15 amino acids. The CDR3 protein is CASRGTSGSYYEQYF. The DNA of the CDR3 is TGTGCCAGCAGGGGAACTAGCGGGTCTTACTACGAGCAGTACTTC.

The rearrangement links TRBV28 to TRBJ1-1; D is unresolved. Germline CDR1 is MDHEN and CDR2 is SYDVKM. The V end was cut by 7 bases, the J end by 4 bases, with 19 bases between. The CDR3 runs 15 residues. CDR3 nucleotide sequence: TGTGCCAGCATCCACCGCGCGGGCAGAGGCACTGAAGCTTTCTTT. Translating gives CASIHRAGRGTEAFF.

The rearrangement joins TRBV14 to TRBJ2-7; 8 bases agree with TRBD2. With 4 bases clipped from V and 6 bases from J, the junction kept 5 bases outside the gene matches. The germline V gene encodes CDR1 SGHDN and CDR2 FVKESK. The CDR3 extends over 13 amino acids. CDR3 in DNA: TGTGCCAGCAGCCCCAGACTAGCGAGCGAGCAGTACTTC. This codes for CASSPRLASEQYF.

Written as DNA, the CDR3 is TGTGCCAGCAGCCCTGGACAGGTCGGTACTGAAGCTTTCTTT. Translated, it gives CASSPGQVGTEAFF. The chain recombines TRBV13 with TRBJ1-1, with 7 positions matching TRBD1. Germline CDR1 and CDR2: PRHDT and FYEKMQ (reference sequence). V shed 5 bases and J 5 bases; nucleotides not matched to a gene: 8. The CDR3 has 14 amino acids.

V gene TRBV18 combines with J gene TRBJ2-2, with 7 bases aligning to TRBD1. The CDR3 has 17 amino acids. CDR1 is KGHSH and CDR2 is LQKENI in the germline V gene. The V gene end was trimmed by 3 bases and the J gene end by 3 bases; junction bases not matched to a gene: 10. DNA for the CDR3: TGTGCCAGCTCACCCCAACGACAGGGACCGGACACCGGGGAGCTGTTTTTT. This encodes CASSPQRQGPDTGELFF.

The V call is TRBV5-1, the J call TRBJ1-3; D is undetermined. The CDR3 is 16 amino acids. The V end was cut by 4 bases, the J end by 0 bases, with 14 bases between. Germline values: CDR1 SGHRS, CDR2 YFSETQ. The CDR3, as DNA: TGCGCCAGCAGCCCAAGCGCTTCAGCCTCTGGAAACACCATATATTTT. This translates into CASSPSASASGNTIYF. Variable domain in full (rest from reference TRBV5-1 and TRBJ1-3): KAGVTQTPRYLIKTRGQQVTLSCSPISGHRSVSWYQQTPGQGLQFLFEYFSETQRNKGNFPGRFSGRQFSNSRSEMNVSTLELGDSALYLCASSPSASASGNTIYFGEGSWLTVV.

The rearrangement joins TRBV11-1 to TRBJ2-7; 8 bases fit TRBD2. V gave up 1 base and J gave up 0 bases; unmatched junction bases: 2. The CDR3 runs 15 residues. CDR1 is SGHAT, CDR2 FQDESV, per germline (reference sequence). CDR3 loop: CASSLVSGGSYEQYF. CDR3 coding DNA: TGTGCCAGCAGCTTAGTGAGCGGGGGCTCCTACGAGCAGTACTTC.

CDR3 nucleotides: TGTGCCAGCAGCACAAGTTGGTCGGGCTACACCTTC. Amino acid sequence: CASSTSWSGYTF. This chain connects TRBV7-2 to TRBJ1-2; D gene uncertain. CDR1 is SGHTA and CDR2 is FQGNSA in the germline V gene. Trimming shortened V by 5 bases and J by 8 bases, and 12 bases separated the two germline ends. This CDR3 comprises 12 residues.

This chain links TRBV9 with TRBJ2-2, with 12 bases that match TRBD2. CDR1 SGDLS and CDR2 YYNGEE come from the germline V gene. Trimming took 3 bases from V and 4 from J; bases not matched to a gene: 7. The CDR3 totals 17 residues. CDR3 in DNA: TGTGCCAGCAGCGGAAGACTAGCGGGAGTCGGCACCGGGGAGCTGTTTTTT. Translating gives CASSGRLAGVGTGELFF.

J is TRBJ1-6 and V is TRBV27; 7 bases map to TRBD1. V lost 6 bases to trimming and J lost 8 bases; unmatched junction nucleotides: 7. Germline V gene sequence: CDR1 MNHEY, CDR2 SMNVEV (reference sequence). The CDR3 is 14 amino acids. The CDR3 bases are TGTGCCAGCAGCAAACAGGGGTCGTATTCACCCCTCCACTTT. Its translation is CASSKQGSYSPLHF.

The chain employs TRBV25-1 and TRBJ1-1; TRBD1 agrees at 8 bases. V trimming: 10 bases; J trimming: 1 base; junction bases outside the gene matches: 14. The CDR3 runs 16 residues. Per germline, CDR1 MGHDK and CDR2 SYGVNS. In nucleotides, the CDR3 is TGTGCCACTTCGGGGAGACAGGGGTGGGGGAACACTGAAGCTTTCTTT. Its translation: CATSGRQGWGNTEAFF.

The rearrangement links TRBV18 to TRBJ2-3; D is uncertain. This CDR3 has 13 residues. V was trimmed by 4 bases and J by 0 bases, leaving 5 bases between them. Germline loops: CDR1 KGHSH, CDR2 LQKENI. In nucleotides, the CDR3 is TGTGCCAGCTCACTCGCGAGCACAGATACGCAGTATTTT. Translation: CASSLASTDTQYF.

V is TRBV28 and J is TRBJ1-1; a possible D gene is TRBD1 (5 bases). The length of the CDR3 is 13 residues. CDR1 is MDHEN, CDR2 SYDVKM, per germline. Trimming took off 11 bases at V and 1 base at J, with 14 bases between the two ends. CDR3 residues: CALQGTGNTEAFF. CDR3 nucleotides: TGTGCCCTCCAGGGTACAGGGAACACTGAAGCTTTCTTT.

This clone appeared a single time. The chain combines TRBV7-7 with TRBJ2-5, with 9 bases lining up with TRBD2. The CDR3 loop spans 17 amino acids. V gave up 1 base and J gave up 5 bases; unmatched junction bases: 11. Germline-derived CDR1 and CDR2 are SSHAT and FNYEAQ (reference sequence). The CDR3 DNA sequence: TGTGCCAGCAGCTTAGTTCCGCCAGCGGGAGGATTTGAGACCCAGTACTTC. It translates to CASSLVPPAGGFETQYF.

The chain joins TRBV7-9 to TRBJ1-1; the match to TRBD1 covers 8 bases. V lost 5 bases to trimming and J lost 4 bases; unmatched junction nucleotides: 15. The CDR3 has 17 amino acids. Germline-derived CDR1 and CDR2 are SEHNR and FQNEAQ (reference sequence). The CDR3 DNA sequence: TGTGCCAGCAGCCCAAGGACAGGGAGTTTTGCGGGCACTGAAGCTTTCTTT. It translates to CASSPRTGSFAGTEAFF.

The gene calls are TRBV5-8 and TRBJ2-1; 7 nucleotides match TRBD1. The CDR3 loop spans 14 amino acids. Germline V gene lookup returns CDR1 SGHTS and CDR2 YDEGEE. J gave up 9 bases and V 2 bases, and 8 bases lay outside the gene matches. CDR3: CASSFFRGKGEQFF. DNA of the CDR3: TGTGCCAGCAGCTTTTTCAGGGGGAAAGGTGAGCAGTTCTTC.

The chain recombines TRBV23-1 with TRBJ1-1, with D uncertain. TRBV23-1 is reported as an ORF; its role is uncertain. The CDR3 sequence is 11 residues long. V gave up 9 bases and J gave up 6 bases, with 11 bases separating them. CDR3 loop: CARPPCAEAFF. As DNA, the CDR3 is TGCGCCAGACCTCCTTGCGCTGAAGCTTTCTTT.

This clone was counted between two and nine times. This chain uses TRBV6-5 with TRBJ1-2, with 8 bases fitting TRBD1. The V gene end was trimmed by 0 bases and the J gene end by 8 bases; junction bases not matched to a gene: 8. Germline V lookup: CDR1 MNHEY, CDR2 SVGAGI. The CDR3 runs 15 residues. CDR3 amino acids: CASSYSVTGEGGYTF. The CDR3 DNA reads as TGTGCCAGCAGTTACTCGGTGACAGGGGAAGGGGGCTACACCTTC.

V and J are TRBV7-6 and TRBJ2-1; 8 nucleotides match TRBD2. The CDR3 is made up of 16 amino acids. Losses at the gene ends were 1 base for V and 1 base for J; bases not matched to a gene: 3. Germline CDR1 is SGHVS and CDR2 is FNYEAQ. CDR3 sequence reads: CASSLEAGASYNEQFF. The DNA for the CDR3 is TGTGCCAGCAGCTTAGAAGCGGGAGCATCCTACAATGAGCAGTTCTTC.

This clone was seen once. The rearrangement links TRBV19 to TRBJ2-4; tentative D call: TRBD2 (7 bases). The V gene's germline CDR1 is LNHDA and CDR2 SQIVND (reference sequence). The CDR3 length is 14 residues. V dropped 8 bases and J dropped 8 bases, with 19 bases sitting between them. The CDR3 reads CASQRGGGRDIQYF. In nucleotides, the CDR3 is TGTGCCAGTCAGAGAGGGGGGGGCCGGGACATTCAGTACTTC.

V gene TRBV5-4 combines with J gene TRBJ2-3; no definite D call. The CDR3 has 13 residues. Trimming shortened V by 1 base and J by 3 bases, and 6 bases separated the two germline ends. In germline, CDR1 is SGHNT, CDR2 YYREEE (reference sequence). The CDR3 sequence is CASSLFRTDTQYF. The CDR3 DNA is TGTGCCAGCAGCTTGTTCCGGACAGATACGCAGTATTTT.

This chain connects TRBV4-1 to TRBJ2-5; 7 nucleotides line up with TRBD2. V dropped 2 bases and J dropped 0; count of bases not matched to a gene: 6. The V gene's germline CDR1 is MGHRA and CDR2 YSYEKL. This CDR3 contains 16 residues. This chain's CDR3 is CASSQTLAAYQETQYF. CDR3 nucleotides: TGCGCCAGCAGCCAAACCCTAGCGGCGTACCAAGAGACCCAGTACTTC.

This clone was seen a few times. V and J are TRBV7-2 and TRBJ2-5; 7 bases are shared with TRBD1. With 3 bases clipped from V and 4 bases from J, the junction kept 2 bases outside the gene matches. This CDR3 has 13 residues. CDR1 and CDR2 (germline): SGHTA, FQGNSA. CDR3 sequence reads: CASSFDRAETQYF. The CDR3 DNA reads TGTGCCAGCAGCTTCGACAGGGCAGAGACCCAGTACTTC.